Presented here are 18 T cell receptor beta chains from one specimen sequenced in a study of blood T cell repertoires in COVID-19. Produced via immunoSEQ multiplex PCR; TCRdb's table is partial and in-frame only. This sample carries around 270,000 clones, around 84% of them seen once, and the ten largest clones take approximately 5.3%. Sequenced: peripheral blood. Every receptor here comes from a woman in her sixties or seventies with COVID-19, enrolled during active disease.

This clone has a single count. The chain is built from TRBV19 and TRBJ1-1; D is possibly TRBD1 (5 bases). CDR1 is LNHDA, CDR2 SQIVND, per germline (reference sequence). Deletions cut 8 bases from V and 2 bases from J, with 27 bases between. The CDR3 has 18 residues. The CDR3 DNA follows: TGTGCCAGTCTCCCCCTCCCCCGGGGGTCGGGGTTTAACACTGAAGCTTTCTTT. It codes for CASLPLPRGSGFNTEAFF.

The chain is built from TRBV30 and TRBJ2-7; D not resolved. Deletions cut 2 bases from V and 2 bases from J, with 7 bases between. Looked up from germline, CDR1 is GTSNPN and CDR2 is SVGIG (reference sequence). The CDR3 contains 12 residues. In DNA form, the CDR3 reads TGTGCCTGGAGTATAGCTACCTACGAGCAGTACTTC. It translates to CAWSIATYEQYF.

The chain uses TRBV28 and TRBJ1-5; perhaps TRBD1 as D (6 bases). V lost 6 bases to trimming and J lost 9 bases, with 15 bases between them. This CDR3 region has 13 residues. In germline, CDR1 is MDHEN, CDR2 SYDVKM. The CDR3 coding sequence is TGTGCCAGCAGCCCTCTCAGGGGTAGGCCCCAGCATTTT. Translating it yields CASSPLRGRPQHF.

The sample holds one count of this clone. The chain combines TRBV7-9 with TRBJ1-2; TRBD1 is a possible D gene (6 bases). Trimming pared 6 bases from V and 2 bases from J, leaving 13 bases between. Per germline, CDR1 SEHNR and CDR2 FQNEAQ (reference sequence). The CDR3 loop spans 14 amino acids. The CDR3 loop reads CASSFTGTNYGYTF. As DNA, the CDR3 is TGTGCCAGCAGTTTCACAGGGACCAACTATGGCTACACCTTC. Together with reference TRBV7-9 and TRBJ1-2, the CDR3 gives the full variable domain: DTGVSQNPRHKITKRGQNVTFRCDPISEHNRLYWYRQTLGQGPEFLTYFQNEAQLEKSRLLSDRFSAERPKGSFSTLEIQRTEQGDSAMYLCASSFTGTNYGYTFGSGTRLTVV.

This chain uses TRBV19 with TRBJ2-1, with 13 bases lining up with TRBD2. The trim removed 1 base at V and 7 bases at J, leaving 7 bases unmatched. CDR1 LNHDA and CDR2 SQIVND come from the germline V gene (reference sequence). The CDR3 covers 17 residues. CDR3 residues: CASSIVLGLAGVNEQFF. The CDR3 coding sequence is TGTGCCAGTAGTATAGTATTAGGACTAGCGGGAGTGAATGAGCAGTTCTTC.

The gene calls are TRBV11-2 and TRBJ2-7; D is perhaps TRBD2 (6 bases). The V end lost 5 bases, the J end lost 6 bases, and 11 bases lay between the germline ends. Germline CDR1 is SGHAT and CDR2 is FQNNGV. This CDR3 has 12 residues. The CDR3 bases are TGTGCCAGCAGCCCAAGCGGGCGCGAGCAGTACTTC. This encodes CASSPSGREQYF.

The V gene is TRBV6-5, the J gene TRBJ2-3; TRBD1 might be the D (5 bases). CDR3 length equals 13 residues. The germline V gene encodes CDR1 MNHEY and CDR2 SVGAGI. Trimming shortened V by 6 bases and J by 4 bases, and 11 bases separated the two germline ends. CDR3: CASRSRVADTQYF. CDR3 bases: TGTGCCAGCAGATCCAGGGTGGCAGATACGCAGTATTTT.

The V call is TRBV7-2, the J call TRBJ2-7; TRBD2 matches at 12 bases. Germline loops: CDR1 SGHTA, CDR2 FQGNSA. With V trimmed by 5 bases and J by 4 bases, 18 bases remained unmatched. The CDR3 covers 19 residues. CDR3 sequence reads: CASSRRLAGAPMGGYEQYF. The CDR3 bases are TGTGCCAGCAGCCGCCGACTAGCGGGAGCGCCAATGGGGGGATACGAGCAGTACTTC.

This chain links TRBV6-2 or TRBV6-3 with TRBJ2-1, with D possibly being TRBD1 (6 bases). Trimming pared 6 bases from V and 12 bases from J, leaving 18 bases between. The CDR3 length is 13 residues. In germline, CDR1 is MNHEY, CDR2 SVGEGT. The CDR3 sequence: CASSQQYSGVQFF. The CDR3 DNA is TGTGCCAGCAGCCAACAATACTCAGGGGTGCAGTTCTTC.

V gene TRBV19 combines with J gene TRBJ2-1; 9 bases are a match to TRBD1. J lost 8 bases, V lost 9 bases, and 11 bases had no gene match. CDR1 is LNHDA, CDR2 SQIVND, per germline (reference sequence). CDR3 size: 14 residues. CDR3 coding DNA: TGTGCCAGCGGGGGACAGGGTTATCTTGATGAGCAGTTCTTC. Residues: CASGGQGYLDEQFF.

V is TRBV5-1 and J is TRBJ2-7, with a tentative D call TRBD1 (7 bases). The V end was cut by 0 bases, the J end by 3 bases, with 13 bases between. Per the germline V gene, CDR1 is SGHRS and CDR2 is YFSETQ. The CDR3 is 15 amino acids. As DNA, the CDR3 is TGCGCCAGCAGCTTGGGGGGAGGACAGGACTACGAGCAGTACTTC. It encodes CASSLGGGQDYEQYF.

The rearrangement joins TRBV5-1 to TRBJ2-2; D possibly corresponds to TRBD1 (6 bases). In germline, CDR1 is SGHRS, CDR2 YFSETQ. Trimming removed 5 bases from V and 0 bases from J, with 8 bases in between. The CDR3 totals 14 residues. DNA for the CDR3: TGCGCCAGCAGACAGGGCACGAACACCGGGGAGCTGTTTTTT. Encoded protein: CASRQGTNTGELFF.

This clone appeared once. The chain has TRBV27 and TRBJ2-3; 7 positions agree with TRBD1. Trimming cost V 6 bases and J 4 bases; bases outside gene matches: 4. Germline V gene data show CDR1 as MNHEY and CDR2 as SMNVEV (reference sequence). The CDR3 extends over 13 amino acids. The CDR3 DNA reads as TGTGCCAGCAGGACAGGGTGGTCAGATACGCAGTATTTT. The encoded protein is CASRTGWSDTQYF.

CDR3 DNA sequence: TGTGCCAGCAGAGGGACTAGCGGGACCAGCGAGCAGTACTTC. This translates into CASRGTSGTSEQYF. V is TRBV2 and J is TRBJ2-7, with TRBD2 matching over 13 bases. The germline V gene has CDR1 SNHLY and CDR2 FYNNEI. Trimming cost V 6 bases and J 6 bases; bases outside gene matches: 5. This CDR3 comprises 14 residues.

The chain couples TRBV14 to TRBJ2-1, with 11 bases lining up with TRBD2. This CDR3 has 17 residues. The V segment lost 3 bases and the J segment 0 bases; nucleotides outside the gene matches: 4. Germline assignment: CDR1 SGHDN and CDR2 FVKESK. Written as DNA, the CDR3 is TGTGCCAGCAGCCACTTACTAGCGGGGGACTCCTACAATGAGCAGTTCTTC. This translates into CASSHLLAGDSYNEQFF.

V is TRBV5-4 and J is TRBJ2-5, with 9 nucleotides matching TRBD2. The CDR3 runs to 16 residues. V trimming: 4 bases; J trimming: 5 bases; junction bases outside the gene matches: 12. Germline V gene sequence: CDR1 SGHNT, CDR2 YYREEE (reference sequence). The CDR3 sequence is CASSRRSGRGGETQYF. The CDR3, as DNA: TGTGCCAGCAGCCGACGTAGCGGGAGAGGTGGGGAGACCCAGTACTTC.

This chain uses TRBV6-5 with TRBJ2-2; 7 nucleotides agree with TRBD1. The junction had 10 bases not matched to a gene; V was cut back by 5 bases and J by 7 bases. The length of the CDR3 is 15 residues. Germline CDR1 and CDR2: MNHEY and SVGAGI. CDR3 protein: CASSLRTGEGGELFF. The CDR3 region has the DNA TGTGCCAGCAGTCTACGTACAGGGGAAGGCGGGGAGCTGTTTTTT.

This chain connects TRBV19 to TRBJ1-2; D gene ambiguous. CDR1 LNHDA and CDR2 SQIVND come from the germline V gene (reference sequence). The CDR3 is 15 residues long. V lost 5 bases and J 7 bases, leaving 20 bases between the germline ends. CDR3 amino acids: CASSPQGPGGAGYTF. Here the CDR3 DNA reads TGTGCCAGTAGTCCTCAAGGACCGGGAGGTGCTGGCTACACCTTC. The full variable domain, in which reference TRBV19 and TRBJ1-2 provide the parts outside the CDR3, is DGGITQSPKYLFRKEGQNVTLSCEQNLNHDAMYWYRQDPGQGLRLIYYSQIVNDFQKGDIAEGYSVSREKKESFPLTVTSAQKNPTAFYLCASSPQGPGGAGYTFGSGTRLTVV.